This entry lists 17 T cell receptor beta chains sequenced from one sample in a study of OX40 agonist ivuxolimab in advanced cancers. Assay: immunoSEQ multiplex PCR; the TCRdb copy retains only in-frame clones and omits some. The data contain tens of thousands of clones, roughly 92% of them singletons. The sequenced sample was CD4+ or CD8+ T cells sorted from blood, obtained in a trial of the OX40 agonist ivuxolimab. These receptors were taken from an adult with an advanced solid tumor such as melanoma, head and neck, liver or kidney cancer.

The chain links TRBV27 to TRBJ2-2, with unresolved D. Between the trimmed V and J ends, which lost 3 bases and 4 bases, there was a span of 9 bases. The CDR3 runs 14 residues. Germline CDR1 reads MNHEY; CDR2 reads SMNVEV (reference sequence). The CDR3 region is CASSLYGSTGELFF. The CDR3 DNA sequence: TGTGCCAGCAGTTTGTACGGTAGCACCGGGGAGCTGTTTTTT.

The chain recombines TRBV28 with TRBJ2-5; 9 nucleotides agree with TRBD2. Germline CDR1 reads MDHEN; CDR2 reads SYDVKM. The J segment lost 5 bases and the V segment lost 3 bases, leaving 13 bases of the junction unmatched. This CDR3 is 17 amino acids long. In DNA form, the CDR3 reads TGTGCCAGCAGTTTGGGGGCACGCGGGAGGGCCGGGGAGACCCAGTACTTC. Translation: CASSLGARGRAGETQYF. The entire variable domain, with the rest obtained from reference TRBV28 and TRBJ2-5, is as follows: DVKVTQSSRYLVKRTGEKVFLECVQDMDHENMFWYRQDPGLGLRLIYFSYDVKMKEKGDIPEGYSVSREKKERFSLILESASTNQTSMYLCASSLGARGRAGETQYFGPGTRLLVL.

V is TRBV19 and J is TRBJ2-5, with 8 nucleotides matching TRBD1. The CDR3 runs to 14 residues. V dropped 5 bases and J dropped 2; count of bases not matched to a gene: 4. Germline loops: CDR1 LNHDA, CDR2 SQIVND (reference sequence). The CDR3 protein is CASSPWTGQETQYF. The CDR3, as DNA: TGTGCCAGTAGTCCTTGGACAGGGCAAGAGACCCAGTACTTC.

This chain joins TRBV18 and TRBJ1-2, with TRBD1 matching 10 bases. The germline V gene has CDR1 KGHSH and CDR2 LQKENI. The V segment lost 2 bases and the J segment 2 bases; nucleotides outside the gene matches: 11. The CDR3 length is 18 residues. Here the CDR3 reads CASSPTGGRQGANYGYTF. The CDR3 DNA reads TGTGCCAGCTCACCAACGGGGGGTCGACAGGGGGCGAACTATGGCTACACCTTC.

There are a few counts of this clone. This chain connects TRBV11-2 to TRBJ2-7, with D uncertain. The CDR3 sequence is 16 residues long. Trimming stripped 1 base from V and 2 bases from J, with 15 bases between. CDR1 and CDR2 (germline): SGHAT, FQNNGV. For the CDR3, the DNA is TGTGCCAGCAGCTTAGGGAAGTTTTCGGCTGCCTACGAGCAGTACTTC. This gives the protein CASSLGKFSAAYEQYF.

The chain joins TRBV6-6 to TRBJ2-3, with D unresolved. The CDR3 runs to 12 residues. The germline gives CDR1 MNHNY, CDR2 SVGAGI (reference sequence). V lost 5 bases, J lost 0 bases, and 3 bases lay in between. The CDR3 sequence is CASSASTDTQYF. CDR3 DNA: TGTGCCAGCAGTGCTAGCACAGATACGCAGTATTTT.

The chain employs TRBV4-1 and TRBJ2-3; D tentatively fits TRBD1 or TRBD2 (5 bases each). V was trimmed by 3 bases and J by 1 base, leaving 17 bases between them. Germline CDR1 is MGHRA and CDR2 is YSYEKL. There are 17 residues in the CDR3. The chain's CDR3 is CASSHPSRLGGTDTQYF. The CDR3 coding sequence is TGCGCCAGCAGCCACCCTTCGAGGTTGGGGGGCACAGATACGCAGTATTTT.

The genes are TRBV7-2 and TRBJ2-5; TRBD2 agrees at 11 bases. The CDR3 has 17 residues. J lost 4 bases, V lost 1 base, and 8 bases had no gene match. The germline V gene has CDR1 SGHTA and CDR2 FQGNSA. The CDR3 DNA sequence: TGTGCCAGCAGCTTAGTTTTGCTAGCGGGAGGTGGAGAGACCCAGTACTTC. This gives the protein CASSLVLLAGGGETQYF. The whole variable domain, remainder taken from reference TRBV7-2 and TRBJ2-5, is GAGVSQSPSNKVTEKGKDVELRCDPISGHTALYWYRQSLGQGLEFLIYFQGNSAPDKSGLPSDRFSAERTGGSVSTLTIQRTQQEDSAVYLCASSLVLLAGGGETQYFGPGTRLLVL.

The chain uses TRBV29-1 and TRBJ2-7; the match to TRBD1 covers 7 bases. V was pared by 3 bases and J by 2 bases, with 4 bases of the junction left unmatched. Germline V gene sequence: CDR1 SQVTM, CDR2 ANQGSEA. The CDR3 consists of 13 residues. CDR3 DNA sequence: TGCAGCGTTGAGGGGGACAGCCCCTACGAGCAGTACTTC. Protein product: CSVEGDSPYEQYF.

The rearrangement uses TRBV2 and TRBJ1-2, with D unresolved. Trimming removed 4 bases at V and 10 bases at J, with 19 bases between. This CDR3 has 14 amino acids. Germline CDR1 and CDR2: SNHLY and FYNNEI. The CDR3 is CASSGRRADGNYTF. The CDR3 DNA reads as TGTGCCAGCAGTGGAAGGAGAGCGGACGGAAACTACACCTTC.

The V and J genes are TRBV29-1 and TRBJ2-7; D is perhaps TRBD2 (6 bases). The CDR3 contains 14 residues. The ends were cut back, 5 bases at V and 2 bases at J, with 16 bases in the middle. Germline CDR1 and CDR2: SQVTM and ANQGSEA. CDR3: CSVSGGARPYEQYF. The CDR3 nucleotides read TGCAGCGTTAGTGGAGGGGCGCGTCCCTACGAGCAGTACTTC.

The chain carries TRBV5-1 and TRBJ1-5, with D possibly TRBD1 on 5 matching bases. Germline V gives CDR1 SGHRS, CDR2 YFSETQ. Trimming took off 2 bases at V and 4 bases at J, with 10 bases between the two ends. The CDR3 loop spans 14 amino acids. Here the CDR3 reads CASSFGGINQPQHF. CDR3 in DNA: TGCGCCAGCAGCTTTGGGGGAATAAATCAGCCCCAGCATTTT.

The chain links TRBV27 to TRBJ1-1, with a weak D call TRBD1 (5 bases). Germline V CDR1 and CDR2: MNHEY, SMNVEV (reference sequence). CDR3 length: 14 residues. Trimming pared 3 bases from V and 0 bases from J, leaving 8 bases between. CDR3: CASSFDSLNTEAFF. The DNA for the CDR3 is TGTGCCAGCAGTTTCGACAGTTTGAACACTGAAGCTTTCTTT.

This clone is a singleton in its sample. The chain carries TRBV28 and TRBJ1-4, with 7 bases that match TRBD1. The length of the CDR3 is 15 residues. V dropped 5 bases and J dropped 6; count of bases not matched to a gene: 9. CDR1 and CDR2 from the germline V gene are MDHEN and SYDVKM. CDR3 sequence reads: CASSPHPGTDEKLFF. The CDR3 bases are TGTGCCAGCAGTCCCCACCCCGGGACAGATGAAAAACTGTTTTTT.

The chain employs TRBV5-4 and TRBJ2-1, with D unresolved. Germline values: CDR1 SGHNT, CDR2 YYREEE (reference sequence). The CDR3 is 16 amino acids. Trimming took 1 base from V and 0 from J, leaving 11 bases between them. The CDR3 region has the DNA TGTGCCAGCAGCTTGAATCGGCTCGTCTCCTACAATGAGCAGTTCTTC. Translation: CASSLNRLVSYNEQFF. The entire variable domain, with the rest obtained from reference TRBV5-4 and TRBJ2-1, is as follows: ETGVTQSPTHLIKTRGQQVTLRCSSQSGHNTVSWYQQALGQGPQFIFQYYREEENGRGNFPPRFSGLQFPNYSSELNVNALELDDSALYLCASSLNRLVSYNEQFFGPGTRLTVL.

This clone was seen a single time. The gene calls are TRBV4-2 and TRBJ2-7; D unclear. Germline V lookup: CDR1 LGHNA, CDR2 YNFKEQ. The V gene lost 0 bases and the J gene lost 5 bases, with 8 bases spanning the gap. This CDR3 is built from 13 residues. CDR3 bases: TGTGCCAGCAGCCAAGACCATGGGGACGAGCAGTACTTC. It yields the protein CASSQDHGDEQYF.

This clone was recorded only once. This chain uses TRBV9 with TRBJ2-3, with no clear D. The CDR3 is made up of 12 amino acids. Germline V CDR1 and CDR2: SGDLS, YYNGEE. The V end was cut by 1 base, the J end by 6 bases, with 6 bases between. The CDR3 DNA sequence: TGTGCCAGCAGCGTAAGTGGGGATACGCAGTATTTT. Its protein is CASSVSGDTQYF.